These 28 T cell receptor beta chains originate from one sample sequenced in a study of blood T cells in healthy people across ages. With a J-beta primer mix and a sample-barcoded 5' primer, a second PCR ran roughly 7 to 11 cycles. Using its own MiXCR run on the 5' RACE reads, TCRdb lists one record per CDR3 protein. This sample yields fewer than 2,000,000 distinct CDR3 sequences, of which about 31% are seen a single time; around 10% belongs to the top ten. Sequencing was performed on blood. The receptors here all came from a woman between 25 and 40 years old in good health.

A word on this clonotype: A much more abundant neighbour one base away suggests this may be a read error. The CDR3 reads CSARDPANTEAFF. The CDR3 DNA reads TGCAGTGCTAGAGATCCAGCGAACACTGAAGCTTTCTTT. The gene calls are TRBV20-1 and TRBJ1-1, with D hard to call. Germline V lookup: CDR1 DFQATT, CDR2 SNEGSKA (reference sequence). V was pared by 0 bases and J by 1 base, with 6 bases between. This CDR3 contains 13 residues.

This clonotype has a handful of counts. V usage is TRBV5-6 and J usage is TRBJ2-7; a weak D match, TRBD2 (5 bases). Germline CDR1 is SGHDT and CDR2 is YYEEEE. The CDR3 is 13 residues long. V lost 0 bases, J lost 5 bases, and 9 bases lay in between. The CDR3 loop reads CASSLGAEDEQYF. In DNA form, the CDR3 reads TGTGCCAGCAGCTTGGGGGCGGAGGACGAGCAGTACTTC.

The V gene is TRBV5-1, the J gene TRBJ1-2; a weak D match, TRBD1 (5 bases). The V end was cut by 4 bases, the J end by 2 bases, with 27 bases between. The CDR3 runs 19 residues. Per the germline V gene, CDR1 is SGHRS and CDR2 is YFSETQ. The CDR3 sequence is CASSLTGGLLPFRNYGYTF. Written as DNA, the CDR3 is TGCGCCAGCAGCCTAACAGGAGGCCTGTTGCCCTTCCGCAACTATGGCTACACCTTC.

The V gene is TRBV3-1, the J gene TRBJ1-2; 7 nucleotides line up with TRBD1. Germline V lookup: CDR1 LGHDT, CDR2 YNNKEL (reference sequence). This CDR3 comprises 14 residues. V trimming: 3 bases; J trimming: 4 bases; junction bases outside the gene matches: 5. The CDR3 bases are TGTGCCAGCAGCCAGCAGACAGGGCTCTATGGCTACACCTTC. It is translated as CASSQQTGLYGYTF.

This clonotype was detected only once. V gene TRBV6-6 combines with J gene TRBJ1-2; 10 bases are a match to TRBD1. The CDR3 contains 16 residues. Per germline, CDR1 MNHNY and CDR2 SVGAGI (reference sequence). J lost 4 bases, V lost 8 bases, and 13 bases had no gene match. The CDR3, as DNA: TGTGCCAGCGCACAGGGACAGGGGTGGCAAGCCTATGGCTACACCTTC. Amino acids: CASAQGQGWQAYGYTF.

V is TRBV3-1 and J is TRBJ1-2, with unresolved D. The germline V gene encodes CDR1 LGHDT and CDR2 YNNKEL (reference sequence). The CDR3 runs to 16 residues. V was cut by 3 bases and J by 6 bases, with 20 bases left in between. CDR3 amino acids: CASSHSSLVETNGYTF. CDR3 nucleotides: TGTGCCAGCAGCCATTCGTCCCTCGTCGAAACGAATGGCTACACCTTC.

The CDR3 DNA reads TGTGCCAGCAGTTTCGGACAGGGGACCCCTCATGGCTACACCTTC. It specifies CASSFGQGTPHGYTF. The rearrangement links TRBV12-3 or TRBV12-4 to TRBJ1-2; 9 positions match TRBD1. This CDR3 is built from 15 residues. V lost 3 bases and J lost 6; bases outside the gene matches: 8.

J is TRBJ2-1 and V is TRBV7-2, with 9 bases identical to TRBD2. The V segment lost 5 bases and the J segment 8 bases; nucleotides outside the gene matches: 13. The CDR3 runs 16 residues. From germline, CDR1 is SGHTA and CDR2 FQGNSA. CDR3 sequence reads: CASSPVSGGGAYEQFF. The CDR3 nucleotides read TGTGCCAGCAGCCCAGTCTCAGGCGGGGGGGCTTATGAGCAGTTCTTC.

On this clonotype: A junction end diverges from the germline sequence, so it may reflect a read error. The V gene is TRBV28, the J gene TRBJ1-2; D remains unclear. This CDR3 is 15 amino acids long. CDR1 and CDR2 (germline): MDHEN, SYDVKM. The CDR3 reads CASSLLVQANYGYTF. Written as DNA, the CDR3 is TGCGCCAGCAGTTTATTAGTCCAGGCTAACTATGGCTACACCTTC.

The table lists this clonotype with many counts. This sequence joins TRBV29-1 and TRBJ2-1, with 11 bases aligning to TRBD1. Looked up from germline, CDR1 is SQVTM and CDR2 is ANQGSEA. The V gene end was trimmed by 1 base and the J gene end by 9 bases; junction bases not matched to a gene: 5. The CDR3 has 14 residues. The CDR3 DNA reads as TGCAGCGTTGAAGCGGGACAGGGGGTTGGTGAGCAGTTCTTC. Its protein product is CSVEAGQGVGEQFF.

V usage is TRBV2 and J usage is TRBJ1-2, with a weak D call TRBD1 (5 bases). V lost 7 bases to trimming and J lost 5 bases, with 14 bases between them. Germline V gene data show CDR1 as SNHLY and CDR2 as FYNNEI. The CDR3 runs 13 residues. CDR3 loop: CASTSRDHYGYTF. The CDR3 DNA reads as TGTGCCAGCACTTCTAGGGACCATTATGGCTACACCTTC.

The rearrangement joins TRBV6-1 to TRBJ1-5, with D perhaps matching TRBD1 (6 bases). This CDR3 is 15 amino acids long. Germline CDR1 reads MNHNS; CDR2 reads SASEGT. The V and J ends lost 3 bases and 2 bases respectively, with 11 bases between them. Here the CDR3 DNA reads TGTGCCAGCAGTGAGAGCAGGGGCGGCAATCAGCCCCAGCATTTT. Amino acid sequence: CASSESRGGNQPQHF.

This clonotype has only a few counts. In DNA form, the CDR3 reads TGCGCCAGCAGCTTAAAAGCGGGGAACACCGGGGAGCTGTTTTTT. Residues: CASSLKAGNTGELFF. The rearrangement joins TRBV5-1 to TRBJ2-2, with a possible D match to TRBD2 (6 bases). CDR1 SGHRS and CDR2 YFSETQ come from the germline V gene. The CDR3 totals 15 residues. The germline V and J ends were trimmed by 2 bases and 1 base, with 9 bases remaining between them.

With regard to this clonotype: An end of the junction does not agree with germline; a read error may underlie this. CDR3 region: CASSVTSGGYGERFF. In DNA form, the CDR3 reads TGTGCCAGCAGCGTAACTAGTGGGGGCTACGGTGAGCGGTTCTTC. The V and J genes are TRBV9 and TRBJ2-1; TRBD1 might be the D (6 bases). From germline, CDR1 is SGDLS and CDR2 YYNGEE. This CDR3 is 15 amino acids long.

There are many counts of this clonotype. J is TRBJ2-5 and V is TRBV29-1, with D maybe TRBD2 (5 bases). The CDR3 has 11 residues. Germline assignment: CDR1 SQVTM and CDR2 ANQGSEA. V lost 8 bases and J 5 bases, leaving 12 bases between the germline ends. CDR3 amino acids: CSPPGCETQYF. CDR3 DNA: TGCAGCCCTCCGGGGTGCGAGACCCAGTACTTC.

This chain joins TRBV12-3 or TRBV12-4 and TRBJ2-3; a weak D match, TRBD2 (6 bases). The V gene lost 4 bases and the J gene lost 4 bases, with 15 bases spanning the gap. The CDR3 is made up of 15 amino acids. The CDR3 region is CASSSPAGPPDTQYF. The CDR3 nucleotides read TGTGCCAGCAGTTCCCCCGCGGGGCCACCAGATACGCAGTATTTT.

The J gene is TRBJ1-1, the V gene TRBV20-1, with D unclear. This CDR3 contains 12 residues. CDR1 is DFQATT and CDR2 is SNEGSKA in the germline V gene (reference sequence). V was trimmed by 4 bases and J by 3 bases, leaving 9 bases between them. Here the CDR3 DNA reads TGCAGTGCTACGGGGATGGACACTGAAGCTTTCTTT. Protein sequence: CSATGMDTEAFF.

A few counts support this clonotype. The chain employs TRBV5-1 and TRBJ2-3; the match to TRBD2 covers 9 bases. Germline-derived CDR1 and CDR2 are SGHRS and YFSETQ. V dropped 4 bases and J dropped 4; count of bases not matched to a gene: 7. The CDR3 loop spans 15 amino acids. The CDR3 sequence: CASSVAGASPDTQYF. The CDR3 DNA reads as TGCGCCAGCAGCGTAGCGGGAGCTTCCCCAGATACGCAGTATTTT. The full variable domain, with the rest looked up from reference TRBV5-1 and TRBJ2-3, is KAGVTQTPRYLIKTRGQQVTLSCSPISGHRSVSWYQQTPGQGLQFLFEYFSETQRNKGNFPGRFSGRQFSNSRSEMNVSTLELGDSALYLCASSVAGASPDTQYFGPGTRLTVL.

The chain employs TRBV6-2 or TRBV6-3 and TRBJ2-1; weak D call: TRBD2 (6 bases). The CDR3 totals 13 residues. V lost 6 bases, J lost 8 bases, and 14 bases lay in between. The germline gives CDR1 MNHEY, CDR2 SVGEGT. The CDR3 DNA reads TGTGCCAGCAGCCTCTTTACTAGCCATGAGCAGTTCTTC. Translating gives CASSLFTSHEQFF.

This clonotype was seen more than once but under ten times. The chain joins TRBV27 to TRBJ1-2; tentative D call: TRBD1 (5 bases). Germline CDR1 reads MNHEY; CDR2 reads SMNVEV (reference sequence). The CDR3 runs 15 residues. Trimming removed 5 bases from V and 4 bases from J, with 17 bases in between. The chain's CDR3 is CASSHFRDSPYGYTF. CDR3 coding DNA: TGTGCCAGCAGTCACTTCCGGGACTCGCCCTATGGCTACACCTTC.

CDR3 DNA: TGTGCCAGCAGTGAAGGAGGGCCTATACCATACAATGAGCAGTTCTTC. This sequence encodes CASSEGGPIPYNEQFF. The genes are TRBV6-1 and TRBJ2-1, with a tentative D call TRBD2 (5 bases). Trimming shortened V by 1 base and J by 4 bases, and 14 bases separated the two germline ends. The CDR3 length is 16 residues. Germline assignment: CDR1 MNHNS and CDR2 SASEGT.

This chain joins TRBV20-1 and TRBJ1-1; the D is unclear. The germline V gene encodes CDR1 DFQATT and CDR2 SNEGSKA (reference sequence). Between the trimmed V and J ends, which lost 6 bases and 3 bases, there was a span of 20 bases. This CDR3 comprises 15 residues. CDR3 amino acids: CSAHILRREDTEAFF. DNA for the CDR3: TGCAGTGCCCACATACTTAGGAGGGAAGACACTGAAGCTTTCTTT.

This clonotype was seen only a few times. The V gene is TRBV20-1, the J gene TRBJ1-2; 7 bases fit TRBD1. Looked up from germline, CDR1 is DFQATT and CDR2 is SNEGSKA (reference sequence). The CDR3 extends over 14 amino acids. The ends lost 4 bases at V and 6 bases at J; junction bases unmatched: 11. The CDR3 DNA is TGCAGTGCTACCCAGACAGGGAAATCGGATGGCTACACCTTC. It encodes CSATQTGKSDGYTF.

This chain joins TRBV10-3 and TRBJ1-5; D ambiguous. The CDR3 is made up of 15 amino acids. Germline assignment: CDR1 ENHRY and CDR2 SYGVKD. Trimming shortened V by 4 bases and J by 2 bases, and 12 bases separated the two germline ends. CDR3 sequence: CAISASVAGNQPQHF. The CDR3 region has the DNA TGTGCCATCAGTGCCTCAGTGGCCGGCAATCAGCCCCAGCATTTT.

The chain recombines TRBV28 with TRBJ1-5, with TRBD1 identical over 11 bases. With 4 bases clipped from V and 2 bases from J, the junction kept 7 bases outside the gene matches. Germline-derived CDR1 and CDR2 are MDHEN and SYDVKM. CDR3 length: 17 amino acids. The DNA of the CDR3 is TGTGCCAGCAGTTCAGGACAGGGGGCTATAGGCAATCAGCCCCAGCATTTT. This encodes CASSSGQGAIGNQPQHF.

This clonotype was seen a few times. V gene TRBV5-1 combines with J gene TRBJ2-5; 7 positions agree with TRBD2. Germline trimming cut 0 bases from V and 5 bases from J; bases unmatched to any gene: 13. This CDR3 has 17 amino acids. Germline CDR1 and CDR2: SGHRS and YFSETQ. As DNA, the CDR3 is TGCGCCAGCAGCTTGGCCACGGTTTCCAGGGAGGGGGAGACCCAGTACTTC. This encodes CASSLATVSREGETQYF.

The chain links TRBV4-2 to TRBJ2-7; D gene uncertain. The V gene lost 3 bases and the J gene lost 3 bases, with 15 bases spanning the gap. The CDR3 totals 15 residues. CDR1 LGHNA and CDR2 YNFKEQ come from the germline V gene. CDR3 DNA: TGTGCCAGCAGCCAGAATAGTTTCGATCGCTACGAGCAGTACTTC. Its translation is CASSQNSFDRYEQYF.

To note about this clonotype: The missing conserved phenylalanine or tryptophan at the end of this CDR3 makes a read error likely. V is TRBV4-1 and J is TRBJ2-6; 8 nucleotides match TRBD1. Germline CDR1 is MGHRA and CDR2 is YSYEKL. The CDR3 contains 17 residues. V was clipped by 3 bases and J by 3 bases; unmatched bases: 7. For the CDR3, the DNA is TGCGCCAGCAGCCAGATAGAACAGGGGGGTGGGGCCAACGTCCTGACTTGC. It yields the protein CASSQIEQGGGANVLTC.